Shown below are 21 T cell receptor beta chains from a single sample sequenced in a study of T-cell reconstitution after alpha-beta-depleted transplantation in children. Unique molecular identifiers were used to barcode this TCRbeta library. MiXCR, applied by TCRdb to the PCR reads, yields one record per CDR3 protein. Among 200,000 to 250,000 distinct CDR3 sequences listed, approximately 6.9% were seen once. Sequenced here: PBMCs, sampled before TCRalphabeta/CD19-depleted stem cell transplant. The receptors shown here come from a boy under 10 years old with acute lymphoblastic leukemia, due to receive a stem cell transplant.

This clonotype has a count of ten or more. CDR3 region: CASSPRDHYTDTQYF. In DNA form, the CDR3 reads TGTGCCAGCAGCCCCCGGGACCACTACACAGATACGCAGTATTTT. This rearrangement joins TRBV7-9 to TRBJ2-3; D may be TRBD1 or TRBD2 (5 bases each). The CDR3 is 15 residues long. Deletions cut 5 bases from V and 2 bases from J, with 14 bases between. The germline CDR1 and CDR2 sequences are SEHNR and FQNEAQ (reference sequence).

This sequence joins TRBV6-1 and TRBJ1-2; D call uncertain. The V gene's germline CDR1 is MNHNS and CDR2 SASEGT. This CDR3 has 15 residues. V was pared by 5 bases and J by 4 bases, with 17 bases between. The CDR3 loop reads CASSTMNLELYGYTF. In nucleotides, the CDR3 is TGTGCCAGCAGTACGATGAACTTGGAACTCTATGGCTACACCTTC.

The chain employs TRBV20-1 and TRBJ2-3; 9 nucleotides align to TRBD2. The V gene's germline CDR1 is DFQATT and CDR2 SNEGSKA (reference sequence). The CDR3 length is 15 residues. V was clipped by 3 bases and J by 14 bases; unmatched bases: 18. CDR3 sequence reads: CSARELAGGPSSAYF. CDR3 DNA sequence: TGCAGTGCTAGGGAACTGGCGGGGGGGCCTAGCTCCGCGTATTTT.

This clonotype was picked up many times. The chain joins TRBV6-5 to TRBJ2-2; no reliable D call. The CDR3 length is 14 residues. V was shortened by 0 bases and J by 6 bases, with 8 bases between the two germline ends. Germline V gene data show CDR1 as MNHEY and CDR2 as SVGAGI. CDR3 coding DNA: TGTGCCAGCAGTTACTCGGGTGGGGCCGGGGAGCTGTTTTTT. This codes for CASSYSGGAGELFF.

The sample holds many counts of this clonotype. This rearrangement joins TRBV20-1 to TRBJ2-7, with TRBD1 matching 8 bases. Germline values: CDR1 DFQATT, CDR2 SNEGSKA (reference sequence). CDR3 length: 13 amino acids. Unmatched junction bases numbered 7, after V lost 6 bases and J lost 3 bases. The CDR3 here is CSAKSQGDYEQYF. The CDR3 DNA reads TGCAGTGCCAAATCACAGGGGGACTACGAGCAGTACTTC.

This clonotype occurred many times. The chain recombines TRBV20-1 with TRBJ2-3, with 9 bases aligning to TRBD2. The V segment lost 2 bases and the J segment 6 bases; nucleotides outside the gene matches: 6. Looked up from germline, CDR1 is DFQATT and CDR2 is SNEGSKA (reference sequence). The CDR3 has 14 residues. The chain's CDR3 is CSARRPSGVDTQYF. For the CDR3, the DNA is TGCAGTGCTAGAAGGCCTAGCGGGGTCGATACGCAGTATTTT.

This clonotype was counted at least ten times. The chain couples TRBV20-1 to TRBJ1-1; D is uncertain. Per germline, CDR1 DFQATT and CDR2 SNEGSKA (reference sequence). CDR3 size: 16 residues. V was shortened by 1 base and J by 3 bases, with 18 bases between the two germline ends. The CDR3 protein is CSARGRDRATYTEAFF. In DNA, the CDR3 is TGCAGTGCTAGAGGGAGGGATAGGGCGACGTACACTGAAGCTTTCTTT.

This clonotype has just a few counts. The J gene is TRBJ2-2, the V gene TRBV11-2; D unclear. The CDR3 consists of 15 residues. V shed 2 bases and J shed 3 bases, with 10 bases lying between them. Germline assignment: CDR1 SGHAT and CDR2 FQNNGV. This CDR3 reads CASSLIQRDTGELFF. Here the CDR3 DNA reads TGTGCCAGCAGCTTAATTCAACGAGACACCGGGGAGCTGTTTTTT. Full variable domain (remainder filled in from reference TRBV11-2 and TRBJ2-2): EAGVAQSPRYKIIEKRQSVAFWCNPISGHATLYWYQQILGQGPKLLIQFQNNGVVDDSQLPKDRFSAERLKGVDSTLKIQPAKLEDSAVYLCASSLIQRDTGELFFGEGSRLTVL.

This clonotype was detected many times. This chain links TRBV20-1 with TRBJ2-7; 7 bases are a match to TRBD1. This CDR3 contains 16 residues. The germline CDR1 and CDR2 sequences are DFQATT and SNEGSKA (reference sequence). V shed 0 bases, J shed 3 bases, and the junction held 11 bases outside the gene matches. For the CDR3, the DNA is TGCAGTGCTAGAGACCGCCGGGACAGTTATTTCTACGAGCAGTACTTC. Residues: CSARDRRDSYFYEQYF.

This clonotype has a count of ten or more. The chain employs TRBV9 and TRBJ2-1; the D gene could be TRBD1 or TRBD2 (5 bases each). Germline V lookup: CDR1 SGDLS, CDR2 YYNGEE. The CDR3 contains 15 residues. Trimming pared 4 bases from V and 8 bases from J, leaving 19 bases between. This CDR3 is CASSPSDSMGHEQFF. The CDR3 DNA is TGTGCCAGCAGCCCCTCGGATAGCATGGGACATGAGCAGTTCTTC.

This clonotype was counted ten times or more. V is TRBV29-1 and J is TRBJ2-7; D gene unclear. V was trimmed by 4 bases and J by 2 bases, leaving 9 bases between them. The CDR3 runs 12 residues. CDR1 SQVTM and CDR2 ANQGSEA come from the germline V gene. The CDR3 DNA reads TGCAGCGTTGGAGGCGGAACCTACGAGCAGTACTTC. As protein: CSVGGGTYEQYF.

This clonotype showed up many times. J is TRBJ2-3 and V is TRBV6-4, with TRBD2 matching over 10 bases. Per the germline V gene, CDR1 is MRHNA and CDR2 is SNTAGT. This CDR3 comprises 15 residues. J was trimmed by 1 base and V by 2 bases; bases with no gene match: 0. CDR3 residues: CASSDGTSGTDTQYF. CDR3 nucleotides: TGTGCCAGCAGTGACGGGACTAGCGGCACAGATACGCAGTATTTT.

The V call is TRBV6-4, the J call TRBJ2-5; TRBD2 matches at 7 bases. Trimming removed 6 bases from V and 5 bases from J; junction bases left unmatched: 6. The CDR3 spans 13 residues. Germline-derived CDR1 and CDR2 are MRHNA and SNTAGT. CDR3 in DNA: TGTGCCAGCAGCCAAGACGGGGGGGAGACCCAGTACTTC. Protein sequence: CASSQDGGETQYF.

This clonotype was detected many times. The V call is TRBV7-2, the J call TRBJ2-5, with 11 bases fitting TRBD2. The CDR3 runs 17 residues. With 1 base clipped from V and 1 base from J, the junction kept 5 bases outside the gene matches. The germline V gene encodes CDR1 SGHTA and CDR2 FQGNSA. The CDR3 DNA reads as TGTGCCAGCAGCTTAGATCTAGCGGGAGGCTTCCAAGAGACCCAGTACTTC. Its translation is CASSLDLAGGFQETQYF.

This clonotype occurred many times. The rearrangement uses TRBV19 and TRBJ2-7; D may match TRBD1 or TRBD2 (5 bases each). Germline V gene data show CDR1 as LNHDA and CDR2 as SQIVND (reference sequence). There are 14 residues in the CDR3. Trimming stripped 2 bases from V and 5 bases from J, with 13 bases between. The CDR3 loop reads CASSILSGTNEQYF. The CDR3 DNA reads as TGTGCCAGTAGTATACTGTCAGGGACCAACGAGCAGTACTTC. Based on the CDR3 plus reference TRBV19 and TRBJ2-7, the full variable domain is DGGITQSPKYLFRKEGQNVTLSCEQNLNHDAMYWYRQDPGQGLRLIYYSQIVNDFQKGDIAEGYSVSREKKESFPLTVTSAQKNPTAFYLCASSILSGTNEQYFGPGTRLTVT.

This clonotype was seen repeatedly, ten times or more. The CDR3 loop reads CASSEGIEDYNEQFF. CDR3 coding DNA: TGTGCCAGCAGTGAGGGCATTGAAGATTACAATGAGCAGTTCTTC. This sequence joins TRBV2 and TRBJ2-1; D is unresolved. The CDR3 spans 15 residues. The V and J ends lost 3 bases and 4 bases respectively, with 13 bases between them. CDR1 is SNHLY, CDR2 FYNNEI, per germline. Looking up the rest from reference TRBV2 and TRBJ2-1 gives the full variable domain: EPEVTQTPSHQVTQMGQEVILRCVPISNHLYFYWYRQILGQKVEFLVSFYNNEISEKSEIFDDQFSVERPDGSNFTLKIRSTKLEDSAMYFCASSEGIEDYNEQFFGPGTRLTVL.

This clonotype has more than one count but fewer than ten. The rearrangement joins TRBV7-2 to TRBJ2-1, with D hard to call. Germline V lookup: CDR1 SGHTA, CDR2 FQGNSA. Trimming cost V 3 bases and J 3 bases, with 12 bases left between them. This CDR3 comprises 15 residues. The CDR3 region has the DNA TGTGCCAGCAGCTTTGACTGGCCGGGCTACAATGAGCAGTTCTTC. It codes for CASSFDWPGYNEQFF.

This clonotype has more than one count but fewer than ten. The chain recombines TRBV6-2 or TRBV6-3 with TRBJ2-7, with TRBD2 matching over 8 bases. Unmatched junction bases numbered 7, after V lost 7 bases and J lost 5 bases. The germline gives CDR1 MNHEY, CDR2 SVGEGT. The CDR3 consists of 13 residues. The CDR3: CASKISGGDEQYF. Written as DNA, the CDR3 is TGTGCCAGCAAGATTTCGGGAGGGGACGAGCAGTACTTC.

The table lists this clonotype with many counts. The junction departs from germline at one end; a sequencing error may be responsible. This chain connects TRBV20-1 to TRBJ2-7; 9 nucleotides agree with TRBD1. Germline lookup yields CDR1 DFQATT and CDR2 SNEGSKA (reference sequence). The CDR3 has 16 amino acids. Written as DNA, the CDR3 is TGCAGTGCTGGAGACCCGGGACAGGGTGTACTCCACGAGCAGTACTTC. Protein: CSAGDPGQGVLHEQYF.

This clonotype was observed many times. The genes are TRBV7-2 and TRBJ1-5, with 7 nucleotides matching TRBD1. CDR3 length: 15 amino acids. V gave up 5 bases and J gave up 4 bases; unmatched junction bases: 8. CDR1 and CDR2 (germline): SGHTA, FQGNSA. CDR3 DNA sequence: TGTGCCAGCAGCCTCCACAGGGGAAAGAATCAGCCCCAGCATTTT. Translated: CASSLHRGKNQPQHF.

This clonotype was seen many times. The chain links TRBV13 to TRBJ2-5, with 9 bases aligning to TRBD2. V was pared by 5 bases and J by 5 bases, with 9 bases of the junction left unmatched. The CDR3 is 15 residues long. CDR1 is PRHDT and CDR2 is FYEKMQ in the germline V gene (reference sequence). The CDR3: CASSRSAGGGETQYF. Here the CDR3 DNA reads TGTGCCAGCAGCCGGTCAGCGGGAGGAGGGGAGACCCAGTACTTC.